Following are 14 T cell receptor beta chains from one sample sequenced in a study of cytomegalovirus exposure and HLA in healthy donors. Clones were sequenced by immunoSEQ multiplex PCR, and TCRdb holds only the in-frame ones, with some missing. The profile shows 200,000 or so clones, over 65% of them singletons. The specimen was PBMCs. The receptors were gathered from a woman aged 18-29 years in good health and CMV-seronegative.

This clone was seen once. The chain employs TRBV5-4 and TRBJ1-1; D ambiguous. This CDR3 has 12 residues. Germline-derived CDR1 and CDR2 are SGHNT and YYREEE (reference sequence). V was trimmed by 4 bases and J by 6 bases, leaving 10 bases between them. As DNA, the CDR3 is TGTGCCAGCAGCACCGGGTATGCTGAAGCTTTCTTT. Its protein is CASSTGYAEAFF.

The J gene is TRBJ2-1, the V gene TRBV7-2; TRBD2 matches 7 bases. After removal of 5 bases from V and 4 bases from J, the junction contained 11 bases not matched to a gene. Per the germline V gene, CDR1 is SGHTA and CDR2 is FQGNSA. The CDR3 consists of 16 residues. CDR3 coding DNA: TGTGCCAGCAGCCGGGACTATATAGGCGGATACAATGAGCAGTTCTTC. This gives the protein CASSRDYIGGYNEQFF. Using reference TRBV7-2 and TRBJ2-1 for the parts outside the CDR3, the full variable domain is GAGVSQSPSNKVTEKGKDVELRCDPISGHTALYWYRQSLGQGLEFLIYFQGNSAPDKSGLPSDRFSAERTGGSVSTLTIQRTQQEDSAVYLCASSRDYIGGYNEQFFGPGTRLTVL.

On this clone itself: An end of the junction differs from the germline gene, which may be a read error. J is TRBJ1-1 and V is TRBV10-3, with TRBD1 as a possible D gene (5 bases). The germline V gene has CDR1 ENHRY and CDR2 SYGVKD. This CDR3 region has 14 residues. CDR3 amino acids: CAVRDGGLNTEAFF. The CDR3 DNA reads TGTGCCGTCAGGGATGGGGGTTTGAACACTGAAGCTTTCTTT.

CDR3 in DNA: TGCGCCAGCAGCGTACTAGGGGCTTCTCGCGAGCAGTACTTC. Its translation: CASSVLGASREQYF. This chain links TRBV10-2 with TRBJ2-7; possibly TRBD1 or TRBD2 for D (5 bases each). The CDR3 totals 14 residues. Germline V gene lookup returns CDR1 WSHSY and CDR2 SAAADI. V was trimmed by 6 bases and J by 6 bases, leaving 18 bases between them.

The V call is TRBV27, the J call TRBJ2-4; no clear D. The CDR3 totals 14 residues. Germline CDR1 and CDR2: MNHEY and SMNVEV (reference sequence). With 5 bases removed from V and 0 bases from J, the gap between germline ends came to 8 bases. The CDR3 sequence: CASSPWTAKNIQYF. The DNA for the CDR3 is TGTGCCAGCAGTCCTTGGACAGCCAAAAACATTCAGTACTTC.

This chain joins TRBV5-1 and TRBJ2-3; TRBD2 matches 14 bases. Germline V gene lookup returns CDR1 SGHRS and CDR2 YFSETQ. Losses at the gene ends were 0 bases for V and 2 bases for J; bases not matched to a gene: 2. This CDR3 is built from 17 residues. The CDR3, as DNA: TGCGCCAGCAGCTTGGGACTAGCGGGGGGGGCCACAGATACGCAGTATTTT. It specifies CASSLGLAGGATDTQYF.

This clone was seen only once. V and J are TRBV2 and TRBJ1-1, with unresolved D. CDR3 size: 13 residues. The germline gives CDR1 SNHLY, CDR2 FYNNEI. The V gene lost 4 bases and the J gene lost 3 bases, with 9 bases spanning the gap. Written as DNA, the CDR3 is TGTGCCAGCAGTGGGCAGGCGTACACTGAAGCTTTCTTT. Translation: CASSGQAYTEAFF. Together with reference TRBV2 and TRBJ1-1, the CDR3 gives the full variable domain: EPEVTQTPSHQVTQMGQEVILRCVPISNHLYFYWYRQILGQKVEFLVSFYNNEISEKSEIFDDQFSVERPDGSNFTLKIRSTKLEDSAMYFCASSGQAYTEAFFGQGTRLTVV.

The V and J genes are TRBV7-9 and TRBJ1-5; unclear D gene. Between the trimmed V and J ends, which lost 1 base and 16 bases, there was a span of 5 bases. In germline, CDR1 is SEHNR, CDR2 FQNEAQ (reference sequence). The CDR3 is 9 amino acids. DNA for the CDR3: TGTGCCAGCAGCTTAGGAAAACATTTT. Translation: CASSLGKHF.

This rearrangement joins TRBV6-5 to TRBJ1-1; D gene unclear. Germline CDR1 reads MNHEY; CDR2 reads SVGAGI. This CDR3 spans 14 amino acids. V shed 2 bases and J shed 0 bases, with 7 bases lying between them. The DNA for the CDR3 is TGTGCCAGCAGTTACGCCTTCATGAACACTGAAGCTTTCTTT. This sequence encodes CASSYAFMNTEAFF.

In regard to this clone: The same CDR3 is also encoded by other DNA sequences in this sample. V gene TRBV5-1 combines with J gene TRBJ1-5; 12 bases match TRBD1. The trim removed 4 bases at V and 7 bases at J, leaving 6 bases unmatched. Germline V lookup: CDR1 SGHRS, CDR2 YFSETQ. The CDR3 totals 15 residues. The CDR3 sequence is CASSPGTGGGQPQHF. In DNA, the CDR3 is TGCGCCAGCAGCCCCGGGACAGGGGGCGGGCAGCCCCAGCATTTT.

V gene TRBV5-1 combines with J gene TRBJ1-1; 7 bases map to TRBD1. The V gene's germline CDR1 is SGHRS and CDR2 YFSETQ. The CDR3 runs to 15 residues. The V gene end was trimmed by 4 bases and the J gene end by 4 bases; junction bases not matched to a gene: 10. The CDR3 here is CASSPGQGGGTEAFF. CDR3 sequence (DNA): TGCGCCAGCAGCCCGGGGCAGGGGGGAGGCACTGAAGCTTTCTTT.

This chain links TRBV7-3 with TRBJ2-1, with 7 positions matching TRBD1. Germline V gene data show CDR1 as SGHTA and CDR2 as FQGTGA. V trimming: 5 bases; J trimming: 9 bases; junction bases outside the gene matches: 7. This CDR3 is built from 13 residues. Here the CDR3 reads CASSPQGDGEQFF. Here the CDR3 DNA reads TGTGCCAGCAGCCCCCAGGGGGACGGTGAGCAGTTCTTC.

The rearrangement joins TRBV18 to TRBJ1-2; maybe TRBD1 (6 bases). The CDR3 spans 15 residues. Trimming removed 6 bases from V and 2 bases from J, with 16 bases in between. Looked up from germline, CDR1 is KGHSH and CDR2 is LQKENI. CDR3 residues: CASSASGRGNYGYTF. The CDR3 coding sequence is TGTGCCAGCTCGGCTTCCGGCAGGGGAAACTATGGCTACACCTTC.

The chain recombines TRBV7-6 with TRBJ2-5; D is perhaps TRBD2 (6 bases). The germline V gene encodes CDR1 SGHVS and CDR2 FNYEAQ. V lost 8 bases and J lost 7, with 17 bases in between. The CDR3 is made up of 13 amino acids. CDR3 in DNA: TGTGCCAGCGTAGCGGTCGCCCCAGGGACCCAGTACTTC. Translated, it gives CASVAVAPGTQYF.